The sequence of this TCR beta chain was determined in a study of Ad26.COV2.S vaccination and SARS-CoV-2 variants (dated by TCRdb to the early 2020s). As for the study more broadly: Vaccine-arm donors were drawn from COV1001, a multicentre, randomized, double-blind, placebo-controlled phase I-IIa trial of Ad26.COV2.S in healthy adults. Ad26.COV2.S was administered intramuscularly at 5 x 10^10 or 1 x 10^11 viral particles, either as a single shot or as two shots given 56 days apart. TCRbeta repertoire sequencing was used to assess the specificity and breadth of SARS-CoV-2-reactive T cell receptors after Ad26.COV2.S vaccination. The TCR-sequenced set comprised around 30 samples: approximately 19 Ad26.COV2.S vaccine recipients, 5 placebo recipients and 8 SARS-CoV-2 convalescent individuals. Participants in the trial were split at random into five groups of five each, receiving low-dose or high-dose Ad26.COV2.S once or twice, or else placebo on both occasions. Investigators remained blinded to trial group allocation during experiments and outcome assessment. Study-wide findings and limitations: Substantial breadth of spike-specific CD8+ and CD4+ T cell responses was reported after vaccination. The authors noted that total T cell responses may have been underestimated by the TCR breadth and depth analyses. Vaccine and placebo recipients had similar non-spike TCR breadth, a finding consistent with the vaccine containing only spike. Higher spike-specific TCR breadth was observed in Ad26.COV2.S recipients than in placebo recipients (P = 0.0014). The study was not powered for comparison of responses between vaccine doses or regimens.

Read against the paper, the sample's treatment or condition label means: over 15 received Ad26.COV2.S at low or high dose, single or two shots; 5 received placebo; per-sample allocation not given. For vaccine and placebo recipients, the sequenced repertoires came from samples collected on day 63 after the first injection. In Cohort 1b, roughly 25 adults aged 18-55 years were enrolled at a single site in Boston, USA, between 29 July and 7 August 2020. Ad26.COV2.S consisted of a replication-incompetent adenovirus type 26 vector by which a prefusion-stabilized SARS-CoV-2 spike protein from the original Wuhan strain was expressed. The immunoSEQ Assay was the method used to sequence TCRbeta CDR3 regions. After extraction, genomic DNA underwent amplification by bias-controlled multiplex PCR, followed by high-throughput sequencing. As for the authors' bioinformatics: To quantify the absolute abundance of every unique TCRbeta CDR3 region, sequences were collapsed and filtered. Usable DNA was measured by amplifying reference genes present in all nucleated cells, and TCRbeta template counts were normalized to that usable DNA to estimate T cell fraction. Repertoire TCRs were annotated as SARS-CoV-2-specific by exact matching of V gene, CDR3 amino acid sequence and J gene to a known reactive TCR set. The reference SARS-CoV-2 TCR set was obtained from MIRA and was filtered for enrichment in COVID-19-positive ImmuneCODE repertoires, whereby public or cross-reactive TCRs were removed. Using the MIRA antigens, annotated TCRs were further analysed by specific ORF or by position within an ORF. Breadth was defined as the number of annotated unique rearrangements divided by the total number of unique productive rearrangements, and depth was defined as the summed frequency of the annotated unique rearrangements. Two-sided Wilcoxon rank-sum tests were used to compare TCR breadth between groups. The table comes from immuneACCESS by way of TCRdb, which keeps in-frame sequences with V and J called. Part of the clones is missing from these tables; in studies checked, under half for an unresolved V gene and the rest for unknown reasons. Clone size and V and J calls were adopted from that table, with D and trimming inferred from the DNA. A total of about 280,000 clones appear in this sample, around 87% of them only once. The ten largest clonotypes hold about 3.5% of the sample.

The CDR3, from cysteine to phenylalanine, totals 16 residues. Only CDR3 DNA is held: 48 bases, read in frame from base 1. The germline V gene sets CDR1 to SGHRS and CDR2 to YFSETQ. The germline ends are 21 bases apart after V is trimmed by 4 bases and J by 5 bases. A remark on this clone: The clone's antigen remains unknown. Base qualities are missing; no much larger clone stands one base away.

Here the sequenced sample was peripheral blood, taken in a trial of Ad26.COV2.S vaccine versus placebo. The clonotype comes from a person between 18 and 59 years old who received the Ad26.COV2.S COVID-19 vaccine or a placebo. The rearrangement combines TRBV5-1 with TRBJ2-5; the D call is tentative, TRBD1 or TRBD2, as each matches 5 bases. The nucleotides are TGCGCCAGCAGCCTGAATCCCGGGACCCTCGGGGAGACCCAGTACTTC. The resulting protein is CASSLNPGTLGETQYF. This CDR3, with the reference TRBV5-1 and TRBJ2-5 proteins standing in past its ends, gives the full variable domain KAGVTQTPRYLIKTRGQQVTLSCSPISGHRSVSWYQQTPGQGLQFLFEYFSETQRNKGNFPGRFSGRQFSNSRSEMNVSTLELGDSALYLCASSLNPGTLGETQYFGPGTRLLVL.